The clone carrying this T cell receptor (beta chain) was seen many times. The antigen is undetermined. The J segment lost 7 bases and the V segment lost 3 bases, leaving 11 bases of the junction unmatched. Germline lookup yields CDR1 SEHNR and CDR2 FQNEAQ (reference sequence). The CDR3 is 16 amino acids. The sample originates from a study of human T cells and chemical hapten exposure. Points from the study as a whole: Compared with pre-sensitization or healthy control sets, expanded TCRs clustered more.

A single record per CDR3 protein comes from TCRdb applying MiXCR to the RACE reads. The sample consists of over 300,000 distinct CDR3 sequences, more than 4.5% of them appearing once. The time point was: pre-sensitization, week 0. The treatment: therapeutic diphenylcyclopropenone sensitization with weekly scalp DPC. The sample here was whole blood, taken in connection with sensitization to the hapten diphenylcyclopropenone (DPC). The sequence was collected from a woman aged 45-59 years with alopecia areata. Some clones in this sample may be carry-over from other donors' samples. This chain joins TRBV7-9 and TRBJ2-1; 8 bases are shared with TRBD1. The CDR3 DNA follows: TGTGCCAGCAGCTTTGAGGTGGTTCAGGGGGCGAATGAGCAGTTCTTC. Amino acid sequence: CASSFEVVQGANEQFF.